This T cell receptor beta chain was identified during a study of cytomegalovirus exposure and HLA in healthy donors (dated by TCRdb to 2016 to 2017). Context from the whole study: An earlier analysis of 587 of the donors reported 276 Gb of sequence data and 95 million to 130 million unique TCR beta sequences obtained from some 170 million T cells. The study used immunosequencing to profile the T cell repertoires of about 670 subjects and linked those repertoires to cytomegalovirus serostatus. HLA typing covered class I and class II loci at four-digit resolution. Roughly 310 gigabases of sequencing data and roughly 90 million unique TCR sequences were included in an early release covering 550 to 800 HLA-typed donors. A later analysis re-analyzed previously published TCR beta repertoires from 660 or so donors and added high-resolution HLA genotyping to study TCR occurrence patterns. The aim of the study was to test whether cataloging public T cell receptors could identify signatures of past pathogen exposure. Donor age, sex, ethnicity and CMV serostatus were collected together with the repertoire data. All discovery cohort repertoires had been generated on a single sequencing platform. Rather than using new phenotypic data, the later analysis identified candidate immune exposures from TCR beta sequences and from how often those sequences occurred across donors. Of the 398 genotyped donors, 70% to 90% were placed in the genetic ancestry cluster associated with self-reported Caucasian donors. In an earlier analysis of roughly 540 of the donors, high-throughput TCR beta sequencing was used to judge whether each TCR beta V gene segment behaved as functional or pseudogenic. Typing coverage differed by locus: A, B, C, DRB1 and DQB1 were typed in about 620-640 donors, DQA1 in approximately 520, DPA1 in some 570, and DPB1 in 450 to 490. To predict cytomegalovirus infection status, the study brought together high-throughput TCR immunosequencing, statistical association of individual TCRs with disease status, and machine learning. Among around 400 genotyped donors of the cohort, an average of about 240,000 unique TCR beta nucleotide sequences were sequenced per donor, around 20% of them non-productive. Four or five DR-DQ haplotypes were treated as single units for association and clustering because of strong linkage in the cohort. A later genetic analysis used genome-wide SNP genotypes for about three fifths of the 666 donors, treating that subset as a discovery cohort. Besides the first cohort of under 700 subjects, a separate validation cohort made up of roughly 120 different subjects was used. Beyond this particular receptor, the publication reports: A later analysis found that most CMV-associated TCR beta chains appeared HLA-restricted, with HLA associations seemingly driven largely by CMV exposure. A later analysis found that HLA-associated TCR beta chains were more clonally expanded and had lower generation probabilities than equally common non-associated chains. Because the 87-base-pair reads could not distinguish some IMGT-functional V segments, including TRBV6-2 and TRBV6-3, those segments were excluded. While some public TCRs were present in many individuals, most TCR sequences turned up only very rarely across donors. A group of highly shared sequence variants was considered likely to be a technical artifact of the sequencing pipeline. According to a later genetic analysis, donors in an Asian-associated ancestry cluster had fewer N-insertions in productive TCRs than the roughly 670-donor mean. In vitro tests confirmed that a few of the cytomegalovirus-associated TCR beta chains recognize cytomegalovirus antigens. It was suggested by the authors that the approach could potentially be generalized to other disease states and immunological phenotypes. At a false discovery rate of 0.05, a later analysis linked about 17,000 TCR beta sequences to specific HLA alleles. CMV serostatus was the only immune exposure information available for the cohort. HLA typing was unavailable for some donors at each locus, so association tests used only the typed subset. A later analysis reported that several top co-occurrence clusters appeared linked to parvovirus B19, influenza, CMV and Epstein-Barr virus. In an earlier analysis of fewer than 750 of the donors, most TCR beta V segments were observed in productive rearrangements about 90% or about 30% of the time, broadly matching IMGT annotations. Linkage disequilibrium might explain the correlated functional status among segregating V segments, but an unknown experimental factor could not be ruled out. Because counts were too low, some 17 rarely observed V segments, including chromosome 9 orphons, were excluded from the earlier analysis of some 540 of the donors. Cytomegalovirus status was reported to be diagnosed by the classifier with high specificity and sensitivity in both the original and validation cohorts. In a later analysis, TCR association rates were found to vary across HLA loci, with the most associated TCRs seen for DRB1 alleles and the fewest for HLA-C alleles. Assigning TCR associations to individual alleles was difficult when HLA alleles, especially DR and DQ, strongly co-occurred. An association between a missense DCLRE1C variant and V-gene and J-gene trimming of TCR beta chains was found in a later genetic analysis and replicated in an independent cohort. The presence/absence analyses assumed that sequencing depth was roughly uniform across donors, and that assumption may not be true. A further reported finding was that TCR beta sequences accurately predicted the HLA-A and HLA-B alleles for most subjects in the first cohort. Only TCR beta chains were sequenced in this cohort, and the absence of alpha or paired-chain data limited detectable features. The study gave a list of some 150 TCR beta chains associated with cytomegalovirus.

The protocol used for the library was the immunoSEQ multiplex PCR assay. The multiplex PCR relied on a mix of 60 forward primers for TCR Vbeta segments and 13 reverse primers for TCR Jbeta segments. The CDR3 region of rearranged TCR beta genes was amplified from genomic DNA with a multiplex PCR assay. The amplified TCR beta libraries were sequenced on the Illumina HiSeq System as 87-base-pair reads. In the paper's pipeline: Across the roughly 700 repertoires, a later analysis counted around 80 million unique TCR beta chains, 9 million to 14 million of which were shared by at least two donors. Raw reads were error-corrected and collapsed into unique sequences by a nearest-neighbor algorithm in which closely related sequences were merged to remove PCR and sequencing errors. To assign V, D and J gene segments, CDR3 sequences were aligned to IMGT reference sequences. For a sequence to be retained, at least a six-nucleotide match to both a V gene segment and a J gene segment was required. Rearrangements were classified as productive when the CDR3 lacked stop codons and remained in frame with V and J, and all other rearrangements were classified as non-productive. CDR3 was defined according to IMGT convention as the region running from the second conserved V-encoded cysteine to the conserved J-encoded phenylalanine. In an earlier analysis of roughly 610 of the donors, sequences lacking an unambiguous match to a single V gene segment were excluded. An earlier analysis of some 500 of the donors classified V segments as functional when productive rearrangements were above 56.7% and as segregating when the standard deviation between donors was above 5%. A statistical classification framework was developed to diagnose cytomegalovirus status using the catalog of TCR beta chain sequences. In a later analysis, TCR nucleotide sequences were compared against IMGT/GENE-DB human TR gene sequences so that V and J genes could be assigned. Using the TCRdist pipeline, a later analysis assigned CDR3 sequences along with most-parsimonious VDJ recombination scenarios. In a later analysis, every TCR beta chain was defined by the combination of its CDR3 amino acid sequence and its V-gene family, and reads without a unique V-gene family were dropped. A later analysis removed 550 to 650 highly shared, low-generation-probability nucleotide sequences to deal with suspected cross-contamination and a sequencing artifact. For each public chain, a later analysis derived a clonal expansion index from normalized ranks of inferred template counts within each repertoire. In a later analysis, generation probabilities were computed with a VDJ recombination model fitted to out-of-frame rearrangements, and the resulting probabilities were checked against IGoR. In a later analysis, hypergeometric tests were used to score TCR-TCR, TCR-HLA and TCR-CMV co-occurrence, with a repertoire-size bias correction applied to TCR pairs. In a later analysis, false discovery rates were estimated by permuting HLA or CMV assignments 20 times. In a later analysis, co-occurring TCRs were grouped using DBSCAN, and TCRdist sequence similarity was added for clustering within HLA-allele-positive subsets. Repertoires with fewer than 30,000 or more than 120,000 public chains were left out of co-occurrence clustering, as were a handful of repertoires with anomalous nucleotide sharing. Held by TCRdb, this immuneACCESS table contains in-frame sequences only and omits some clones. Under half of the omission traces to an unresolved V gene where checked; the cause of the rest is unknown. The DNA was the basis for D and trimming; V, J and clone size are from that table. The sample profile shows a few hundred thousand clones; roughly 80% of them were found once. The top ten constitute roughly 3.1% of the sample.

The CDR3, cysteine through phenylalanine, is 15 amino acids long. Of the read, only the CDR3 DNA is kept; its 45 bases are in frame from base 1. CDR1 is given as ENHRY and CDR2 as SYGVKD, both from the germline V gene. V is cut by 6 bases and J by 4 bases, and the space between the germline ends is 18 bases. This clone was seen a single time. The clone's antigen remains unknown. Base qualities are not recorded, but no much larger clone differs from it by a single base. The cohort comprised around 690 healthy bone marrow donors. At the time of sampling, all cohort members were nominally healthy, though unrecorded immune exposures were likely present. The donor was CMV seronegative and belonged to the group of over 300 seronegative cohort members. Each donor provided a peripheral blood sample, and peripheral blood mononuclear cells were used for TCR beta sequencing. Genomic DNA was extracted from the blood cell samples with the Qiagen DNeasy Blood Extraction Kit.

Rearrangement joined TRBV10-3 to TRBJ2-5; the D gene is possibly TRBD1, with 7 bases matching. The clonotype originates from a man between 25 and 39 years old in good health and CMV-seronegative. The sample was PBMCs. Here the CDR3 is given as CAISRGVEGGETQYF. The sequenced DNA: TGTGCCATCAGCAGGGGGGTGGAAGGGGGAGAGACCCAGTACTTC.